Listed below are T cell receptor beta chains from one sample, sequenced in a study of shared clonotypes between healthy human individuals. TCRdb's copy holds only in-frame clones and misses some; the assay was immunoSEQ multiplex PCR. This table has over 950,000 clones, about 80% appearing once. Sequencing was done on a sample of memory CD4+ T cells from PBMCs. The receptors stem from a man between 18 and 35 years old in good health. Some clones in this sample may be carry-over from other donors' samples. Both conserved end residues are part of each CDR3. D genes are given only for firm matches. Rows give clone size only sometimes, using once, few, many, or a class for an expanded clone.

>TRBV15|-|-|TRBJ2-7
CATSRQGSSYEQYF
TGTGCCACCAGCAGACAGGGTAGCTCCTACGAGCAGTACTTC
>TRBV9|TRBD2|-|TRBJ2-7
CASSQTSAGGEQYF
TGTGCCAGCAGCCAAACTAGCGCTGGGGGCGAGCAGTACTTC
>TRBV7-6|-|few|TRBJ1-1
CASSLGPSATTEAFF
TGTGCCAGCAGCTTAGGACCCTCCGCGACCACTGAAGCTTTCTTT
>TRBV5-1|-|-|TRBJ2-7
CASKTGGTRGEQYF
TGCGCCAGCAAAACCGGAGGGACGCGGGGCGAGCAGTACTTC
>TRBV7-2|-|-|TRBJ2-5
CASSPSTRQETQYF
TGTGCCAGCAGCCCAAGTACTAGACAAGAGACCCAGTACTTC
>TRBV11-3|TRBD2|-|TRBJ2-3
CASSQRAGGPVDTQYF
TGTGCCAGCAGCCAGAGAGCGGGAGGGCCAGTAGATACGCAGTATTTT
>TRBV7-2|TRBD2|-|TRBJ2-3
CATTLGGGRPDTQYF
TGTGCCACCACCCTTGGGGGGGGAAGACCAGATACGCAGTATTTT
>TRBV5-5|-|-|TRBJ1-2
CASSRTRVDGYTF
TGTGCCAGCAGCCGAACCAGGGTGGATGGCTACACCTTC
>TRBV9|-|-|TRBJ1-2
CASSVGTETF
TGTGCCAGCAGCGTAGGGACAGAGACCTTC
>TRBV13|-|-|TRBJ1-2
CASSSKANYGYTF
TGTGCCAGCAGCTCGAAAGCTAACTATGGCTACACCTTC
>TRBV29-1|-|-|TRBJ2-7
CSVRITYEQYF
TGCAGCGTTCGGATTACCTACGAGCAGTACTTC
>TRBV30|-|-|TRBJ2-7
CAWSVTRLLGAGGEQYF
TGTGCCTGGAGTGTTACCCGACTGTTAGGTGCCGGCGGCGAGCAGTACTTC
>TRBV2|-|-|TRBJ2-3
CASSQQGGHTQYF
TGTGCCAGCAGTCAACAGGGAGGCCATACGCAGTATTTT
>TRBV27|-|-|TRBJ2-2
CASSHLRTGANTGELFF
TGTGCCAGCAGCCACCTGAGGACGGGTGCGAACACCGGGGAGCTGTTTTTT
>TRBV6-6|TRBD2|-|TRBJ2-7
CASSRSGGLEQYF
TGTGCCAGCAGCCGCTCGGGAGGACTCGAGCAGTACTTC
>TRBV10-3|-|-|TRBJ2-7
CAISVAEAYEQYF
TGTGCCATCAGTGTTGCGGAGGCCTACGAGCAGTACTTC
>TRBV4-1|-|-|TRBJ1-6
CASSQHPGVNSPLHF
TGCGCCAGCAGCCAACATCCAGGGGTCAACTCACCCCTCCACTTT
>TRBV16|TRBD1|-|TRBJ1-4
CASSRDSTNEKLFF
TGTGCCAGCAGCCGGGACAGCACTAATGAAAAACTGTTTTTT
>TRBV11-1|TRBD1|-|TRBJ1-2
CASSFQGAGGYTF
TGTGCCAGCAGCTTCCAGGGGGCGGGCGGCTACACCTTC
>TRBV10-1|-|-|TRBJ2-2
CASSDSRLLFGGTNTGELFF
TGCGCCAGCAGTGACTCACGACTATTATTTGGGGGTACGAACACCGGGGAGCTGTTTTTT
>TRBV5-1|-|-|TRBJ2-1
CASSFVTGLYNEQFF
TGCGCCAGCAGCTTTGTTACGGGGCTCTACAATGAGCAGTTCTTC
>TRBV28|-|-|TRBJ1-2
CATPSGGRAGYTF
TGTGCCACTCCGTCGGGGGGAAGGGCGGGCTACACCTTC
>TRBV30|TRBD1|-|TRBJ2-1
CAWSEVGTGVYGQFF
TGTGCCTGGAGTGAAGTCGGGACAGGGGTTTACGGGCAGTTCTTC
>TRBV9|-|-|TRBJ2-5
CASSVGAAKPETQYF
TGTGCCAGCAGCGTAGGTGCAGCCAAGCCCGAGACCCAGTACTTC
>TRBV7-2|TRBD2|-|TRBJ2-3
CASSRGGGTDTQYF
TGTGCCAGCAGCCGGGGGGGCGGCACAGATACGCAGTATTTT
>TRBV11-2|-|-|TRBJ2-7
CASSLIQSYEQYF
TGTGCCAGCAGCTTAATTCAGTCCTACGAGCAGTACTTC
>TRBV27|TRBD1|-|TRBJ1-4
CASSGQGLGEKLFF
TGTGCCAGCAGTGGACAGGGGTTAGGTGAAAAACTGTTTTTT
>TRBV4-2|-|few|TRBJ2-3
CASSQEARTDTQYF
TGTGCCAGCAGCCAAGAGGCGCGTACAGATACGCAGTATTTT
>TRBV11-2|-|-|TRBJ2-5
CASSNPRGGETQYF
TGTGCCAGCAGCAATCCTCGGGGTGGAGAGACCCAGTACTTC
>TRBV4-3|-|-|TRBJ1-1
CASSRKLRGTEAFF
TGCGCCAGCAGCCGAAAATTGAGGGGCACTGAAGCTTTCTTT
>TRBV28|TRBD1|-|TRBJ1-1
CASLYQGGTEAFF
TGTGCCAGCTTGTATCAGGGGGGCACTGAAGCTTTCTTT
>TRBV27|TRBD2|many|TRBJ2-1
CASSLRLASYNEQFF
TGTGCCAGCAGTTTACGACTAGCGAGTTACAATGAGCAGTTCTTC
>TRBV21-1|-|-|TRBJ2-1
CAGCCLAAVQQFF
TGTGCCGGCTGTTGTTTAGCGGCAGTCCAGCAGTTCTTC
>TRBV5-4|-|-|TRBJ1-2
CASSLDRVGGYTF
TGTGCCAGCAGCTTGGACAGGGTGGGAGGCTACACCTTC
>TRBV30|-|-|TRBJ1-5
CAWSGSDNQPQHF
TGTGCCTGGTCGGGGTCGGATAATCAGCCCCAGCATTTT
>TRBV2|-|few|TRBJ1-3
CASSEALVAGNTIYF
TGTGCCAGCAGTGAAGCCTTGGTGGCTGGAAACACCATATATTTT
>TRBV25-1|-|-|TRBJ2-7
CASSEGGGFYEQYF
TGTGCCAGCAGTGAGGGGGGCGGGTTCTACGAGCAGTACTTC
>TRBV29-1|TRBD1|-|TRBJ2-7
CSVKGQGWNEQYF
TGCAGCGTAAAGGGACAGGGGTGGAACGAGCAGTACTTC